This note documents a single T cell receptor (beta chain) sequence. There is no known antigen for this receptor. Per-base quality was not reported, and no clone a single base away is much larger than it. A cohort of about 30 patients with locally advanced or metastatic urothelial carcinoma, treated at Memorial Sloan Kettering on a trial protocol, was included. Peripheral blood mononuclear cells were collected from each patient pretreatment and during treatment, giving between 1 and 8 total time points per patient. The Qiagen DNeasy Blood extraction kit was used to purify genomic DNA from total PBMCs and from tumor samples. PBMCs were collected pretreatment and during treatment, and were isolated and stored as previously described. Each PCR received spiked-in synthetic TCR analog templates so that absolute template abundance could be estimated from read counts. TCRbeta CDR3 regions were amplified from genomic DNA with bias-controlled V and J gene primers using the immunoSEQ assay. Sequencing of rearranged TCRbeta segments was done at approximately 20X coverage. Per the source publication's procedure: Sequencing errors were corrected by clustering and CDR3s were annotated against IMGT to assign V, D and J genes. Downstream analyses used only productive TCRbeta rearrangements, leaving out any out-of-frame or stop-codon sequences. Clonality was calculated as one minus the Shannon entropy normalized by the log of the number of unique productive sequences. Clones differing between time points or between blood and tumor were identified by Fisher's exact test with Benjamini-Hochberg correction at adjusted p below 0.01. TCRdb took this table from immuneACCESS and kept in-frame rearrangements with V and J called. Such tables lack part of the clones; where checked against another copy, unresolved V genes explain under half of the gap, and the rest is unexplained. That table supplies the V and J calls and clone size; D and trimming were determined from the DNA. In all, the sample holds some 67,000 clones, and approximately 91% of those were seen once. The top ten hold about 3.2% of the sample.

The entry originates in a study of PD-L1 blockade in urothelial cancer (TCRdb year 2017). Looking at the study overall: Every patient began therapy in 2014 and was given atezolizumab 1,200 mg intravenously every 3 weeks. About 90% of the 29 patients were identified as males with urothelial cancer of bladder origin, and a prior smoking history was reported by 18 of 29 patients. Patients had an ECOG performance status of 0 or 1 and had received between 0 and 3 prior chemotherapy regimens. Blood samples were analyzed at two time points: 3 weeks after treatment start (second dose) and 6 weeks after treatment start. Blood samples gave median yields of around 140,000 T cells and 82,636 unique TCRs, along with a median clonality of around 0.08. An exploratory multi-omic analysis was conducted of the somatic, immune and clinical correlates of response to PD-L1 blockade with atezolizumab in urothelial cancer. Pretreatment tumor samples, along with matched peripheral blood collected serially before and after atezolizumab treatment, underwent TCR sequencing. Durable clinical benefit was defined as progression-free survival longer than 6 months, and TCR features were also tested against progression-free and overall survival. In the same patients, whole exome sequencing and RNA sequencing of pretreatment tumors were performed in addition to TCR sequencing. Durable clinical benefit was achieved by nine patients and was not achieved by 20 patients. Around 30 patients had pretreatment blood TCR-seq, approximately 24 had at least one posttreatment blood collection, and approximately 24 had tumor TCR-seq. General conclusions and limits of the study: Small sample size (n ≈ 29) and many exploratory analyses mean the results are intended to be hypothesis-generating. A pretreatment peripheral blood TCR clonality below the median was linked to improved progression-free and overall survival. Greater expansion of tumor-associated TCR clones in peripheral blood 3 weeks after the start of treatment was observed in patients with durable benefit (n of about 21, p = 0.022).

V sheds 3 bases and J sheds 0 bases, leaving 12 bases between their ends. Counted from cysteine to phenylalanine, this CDR3 has 15 amino acids. CDR3 DNA is the only sequence kept; it has 45 bases, read in frame from the first base. Based on the germline V gene (reference sequence), the CDR1 and CDR2 sequences are LNHNV and YYDKDF. Sequencing was performed on PBMCs, taken around atezolizumab (anti-PD-L1) treatment. Recombination joined TRBV15 with TRBJ2-7; a tentative D match to TRBD2 spans 6 bases. The source of this sequence is a man between 60 and 75 years old with urothelial cancer. The CDR3 protein: CATSRGGRLSYEQYF. The bases are TGTGCCACCAGCAGGGGGGGACGGCTCTCCTACGAGCAGTACTTC.